Listed here are 3 T cell receptor beta chains from one sample, sequenced in a study of cytomegalovirus exposure and HLA in healthy donors. Primers included in the PCR were 60 Vbeta and 13 Jbeta primers. Sequencing used immunoSEQ multiplex PCR; TCRdb keeps in-frame clones, though not all of them. The data show approximately 190,000 clones, 77% seen once. Material for sequencing was PBMCs. Receptor source: a woman younger than 45 in good health and CMV-seropositive.

This clone was detected only a few times. The chain links TRBV2 to TRBJ2-1, with D possibly matching TRBD2 (6 bases). V was pared by 2 bases and J by 7 bases, with 15 bases between. This CDR3 region has 15 residues. Germline CDR1 and CDR2: SNHLY and FYNNEI. The CDR3 spells CASSESGEVGNEQFF. The CDR3 DNA follows: TGTGCCAGCAGTGAATCGGGAGAGGTGGGGAATGAGCAGTTCTTC.

The chain uses TRBV5-1 and TRBJ1-2; D might be TRBD1 (5 bases). V lost 0 bases, J lost 7 bases, and 16 bases lay in between. This CDR3 contains 15 residues. CDR1 and CDR2 (germline): SGHRS, YFSETQ. The CDR3 protein is CASSLVGRQGTGYTF. In nucleotides, the CDR3 is TGCGCCAGCAGCTTGGTCGGGAGGCAGGGTACTGGCTACACCTTC.

The chain uses TRBV30 and TRBJ2-1, with 8 positions matching TRBD2. V was pared by 1 base and J by 4 bases, with 6 bases of the junction left unmatched. From germline, CDR1 is GTSNPN and CDR2 SVGIG (reference sequence). The CDR3 is 15 amino acids. CDR3 DNA: TGTGCCTGGAGTGGACGTAGCGGGGCATACAATGAGCAGTTCTTC. This sequence encodes CAWSGRSGAYNEQFF.